These 18 T cell receptor beta chains share one sample of origin, sequenced in a study of post-analysis software for immune sequencing data. These receptors have no identified antigens. Unique molecular identifiers featured in each of the TCR beta cDNA libraries. In TCRdb, the PCR reads were re-called with MiXCR into one record per CDR3 protein. The data hold fewer than 850,000 distinct CDR3 sequences, with roughly 30% observed a single time. Findings of the study overall: In patients, five TRBV segments were more frequent than in controls, with TRBV5-6, TRBV5-1 and TRBV20-1 among them.

The sample taken for sequencing was blood. The receptors were gathered from a girl aged 5-17 years with multiple sclerosis.

Only a few counts were recorded for this clonotype. This chain joins TRBV27 and TRBJ2-7; TRBD1 agrees at 7 bases. Germline assignment: CDR1 MNHEY and CDR2 SMNVEV (reference sequence). This CDR3 is 14 amino acids long. Germline trimming cut 5 bases from V and 3 bases from J; bases unmatched to any gene: 7. The CDR3 nucleotides are TGTGCCAGCAGTAGAGGACAGGACCGCTACGAGCAGTACTTC. This sequence encodes CASSRGQDRYEQYF.

The chain is built from TRBV7-8 and TRBJ2-5; 7 positions agree with TRBD2. The V gene's germline CDR1 is SGHVS and CDR2 FQNEAQ. The length of the CDR3 is 11 residues. The junction had 3 bases not matched to a gene; V was cut back by 8 bases and J by 6 bases. The CDR3 sequence is CASGGDKTQYF. The CDR3 DNA reads as TGTGCCAGCGGGGGGGATAAGACCCAGTACTTC.

This clonotype was found a few times. The V and J genes are TRBV5-1 and TRBJ2-5; D might be TRBD2 (5 bases). Germline V lookup: CDR1 SGHRS, CDR2 YFSETQ. The V gene lost 1 base and the J gene lost 0 bases, with 7 bases spanning the gap. The CDR3 runs 14 residues. CDR3 sequence (DNA): TGCGCCAGCAGCTTGCCCGGGGACCAAGAGACCCAGTACTTC. Its translation: CASSLPGDQETQYF.

This clonotype was detected only a few times. As DNA, the CDR3 is TGTGCCAGCAGTTTACTTCCCGGGGGCTCCTACGAGCAGTACTTC. Protein sequence: CASSLLPGGSYEQYF. The chain links TRBV27 to TRBJ2-7; possible D gene TRBD2, 6 bases. V lost 2 bases and J lost 0, with 11 bases in between. Looked up from germline, CDR1 is MNHEY and CDR2 is SMNVEV (reference sequence). The CDR3 is 15 residues long.

The chain couples TRBV29-1 to TRBJ2-7, with TRBD1 matching over 9 bases. The CDR3 runs to 13 residues. Germline values: CDR1 SQVTM, CDR2 ANQGSEA. V lost 6 bases and J lost 3; bases outside the gene matches: 6. The CDR3 loop is CSVTGGTIYEQYF. Written as DNA, the CDR3 is TGCAGCGTGACAGGGGGGACGATCTACGAGCAGTACTTC.

The genes are TRBV7-2 and TRBJ1-2; D perhaps matches TRBD1 (6 bases). The length of the CDR3 is 13 residues. Germline assignment: CDR1 SGHTA and CDR2 FQGNSA. Trimming shortened V by 4 bases and J by 3 bases, and 9 bases separated the two germline ends. CDR3: CASSYRQDYGYTF. Written as DNA, the CDR3 is TGTGCCAGCAGCTACAGACAGGACTATGGCTACACCTTC.

This sequence joins TRBV6-1 and TRBJ2-7; the match to TRBD2 covers 8 bases. Trimming at V came to 3 bases and at J to 0 bases, leaving 4 bases not matched to a gene. The CDR3 runs to 15 residues. Germline V lookup: CDR1 MNHNS, CDR2 SASEGT. The CDR3 bases are TGTGCCAGCAGTGATAGCGGGGCAGTCTCCTACGAGCAGTACTTC. Its protein is CASSDSGAVSYEQYF.

The J gene is TRBJ1-2, the V gene TRBV6-6; no clear D gene. There are 14 residues in the CDR3. The V end was cut by 0 bases, the J end by 7 bases, with 12 bases between. The V gene's germline CDR1 is MNHNY and CDR2 SVGAGI (reference sequence). The CDR3 protein is CASSYSGGDPGYTF. The CDR3 region has the DNA TGTGCCAGCAGTTACTCAGGCGGCGACCCTGGCTACACCTTC.

The rearrangement joins TRBV5-1 to TRBJ2-5; 8 positions agree with TRBD2. With V trimmed by 4 bases and J by 11 bases, 10 bases remained unmatched. Germline lookup yields CDR1 SGHRS and CDR2 YFSETQ. The CDR3 totals 13 residues. This chain's CDR3 is CASSPGTRGEQYF. The CDR3 bases are TGCGCCAGCAGCCCCGGGACTAGAGGAGAGCAGTACTTC. The whole variable domain, filled in from reference TRBV5-1 and TRBJ2-5, reads KAGVTQTPRYLIKTRGQQVTLSCSPISGHRSVSWYQQTPGQGLQFLFEYFSETQRNKGNFPGRFSGRQFSNSRSEMNVSTLELGDSALYLCASSPGTRGEQYFGPGTRLLVL.

This sequence joins TRBV20-1 and TRBJ2-5, with D maybe TRBD1 (6 bases). This CDR3 has 14 amino acids. V lost 6 bases, J lost 5 bases, and 19 bases lay in between. Germline V gene lookup returns CDR1 DFQATT and CDR2 SNEGSKA (reference sequence). The CDR3 spells CSAKNTRGSETQYF. The CDR3 DNA reads TGCAGTGCGAAGAATACCAGGGGTTCGGAGACCCAGTACTTC.

Points on this clonotype: With a much larger clone just one base away, this may be a read error. The J gene is TRBJ2-7, the V gene TRBV20-1; 7 bases are shared with TRBD2. CDR3 length: 12 amino acids. Germline V gives CDR1 DFQATT, CDR2 SNEGSKA (reference sequence). The CDR3 nucleotides read TGCAATGCTAGCGGCAGGATTGGCGAGCAGTACTTC. Translated, it gives CNASGRIGEQYF.

V is TRBV5-1 and J is TRBJ2-1; the D is unclear. The CDR3 covers 12 residues. Germline CDR1 SGHRS, CDR2 YFSETQ. Trimming cost V 4 bases and J 9 bases, with 11 bases left between them. CDR3 sequence: CASSPGRVEQFF. The CDR3 nucleotides read TGCGCCAGCAGCCCAGGACGAGTTGAGCAGTTCTTC.

V usage is TRBV4-1 and J usage is TRBJ1-1; tentatively, D is TRBD1 (5 bases). The CDR3 covers 16 residues. The ends were cut back, 5 bases at V and 1 base at J, with 17 bases in the middle. Germline V lookup: CDR1 MGHRA, CDR2 YSYEKL. CDR3 bases: TGCGCCAGCAGCTCCCCCGGGGGACTGAAGAACACTGAAGCTTTCTTT. It yields the protein CASSSPGGLKNTEAFF.

This clonotype was picked up a small number of times. V gene TRBV6-6 combines with J gene TRBJ2-7; 8 nucleotides match TRBD2. The CDR3 has 14 residues. The ends lost 5 bases at V and 2 bases at J; junction bases unmatched: 5. CDR1 and CDR2 (germline): MNHNY, SVGAGI (reference sequence). The CDR3 sequence: CASSPGGGTYEQYF. The CDR3 DNA is TGTGCCAGCAGTCCGGGAGGGGGAACCTACGAGCAGTACTTC.

This chain links TRBV20-1 with TRBJ2-5, with TRBD1 as a possible D gene (6 bases). The germline CDR1 and CDR2 sequences are DFQATT and SNEGSKA (reference sequence). The CDR3 extends over 13 amino acids. V was trimmed by 6 bases and J by 4 bases, leaving 15 bases between them. DNA for the CDR3: TGCAGTGCCGTTGAGGGGGTAAGAGAGACCCAGTACTTC. This translates into CSAVEGVRETQYF.

The chain couples TRBV20-1 to TRBJ2-3, with D perhaps given as TRBD1 or TRBD2 (5 bases each). The V end was cut by 3 bases, the J end by 4 bases, with 11 bases between. Per germline, CDR1 DFQATT and CDR2 SNEGSKA (reference sequence). There are 13 residues in the CDR3. CDR3 DNA sequence: TGCAGTGCTAGGAGGGCAGGGTCAGATACGCAGTATTTT. It translates to CSARRAGSDTQYF.

The genes are TRBV20-1 and TRBJ2-3; possibly TRBD2 for D (5 bases). The CDR3 covers 14 residues. Trimming cost V 1 base and J 6 bases, with 14 bases left between them. Germline lookup yields CDR1 DFQATT and CDR2 SNEGSKA (reference sequence). The CDR3 DNA sequence: TGCAGTGCTAGAGGAGGCGTAGCGTCGGATACGCAGTATTTT. Translation: CSARGGVASDTQYF.

The chain employs TRBV21-1 and TRBJ2-7; the table's D call of TRBD1 was not tested on the DNA. TRBV21-1 is listed as a pseudogene. This CDR3 region has 15 residues. CDR3 nucleotide sequence: TGTGCCAGCAGCAAAGGATCAGGGATCGTGTACGAGCAGTACTTC. Protein: CASSKGSGIVYEQYF.